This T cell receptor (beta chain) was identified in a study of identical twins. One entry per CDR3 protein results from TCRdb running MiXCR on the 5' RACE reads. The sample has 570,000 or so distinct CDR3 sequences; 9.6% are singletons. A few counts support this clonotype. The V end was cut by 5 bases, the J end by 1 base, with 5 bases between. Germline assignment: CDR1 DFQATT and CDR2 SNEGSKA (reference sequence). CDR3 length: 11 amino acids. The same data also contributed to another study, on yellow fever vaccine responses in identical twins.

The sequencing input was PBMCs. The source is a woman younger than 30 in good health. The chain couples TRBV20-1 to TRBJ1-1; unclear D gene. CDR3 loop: CSAVENTEAFF. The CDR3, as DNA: TGCAGTGCTGTAGAGAACACTGAAGCTTTCTTT.